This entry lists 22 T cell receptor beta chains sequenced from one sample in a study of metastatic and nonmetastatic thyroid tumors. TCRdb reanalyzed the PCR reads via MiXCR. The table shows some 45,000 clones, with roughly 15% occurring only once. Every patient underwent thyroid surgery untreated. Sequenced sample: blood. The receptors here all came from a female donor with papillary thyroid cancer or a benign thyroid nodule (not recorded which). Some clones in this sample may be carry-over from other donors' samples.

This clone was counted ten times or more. CDR3 nucleotides: TGTGCCAGCAGCTTAGACAGCGAAAACTATGGCTACACCTTC. Protein product: CASSLDSENYGYTF. This rearrangement joins TRBV13 to TRBJ1-2; D not certain. The germline V gene encodes CDR1 PRHDT and CDR2 FYEKMQ (reference sequence). Between the trimmed V and J ends, which lost 1 base and 2 bases, there was a span of 8 bases. The CDR3 sequence is 14 residues long.

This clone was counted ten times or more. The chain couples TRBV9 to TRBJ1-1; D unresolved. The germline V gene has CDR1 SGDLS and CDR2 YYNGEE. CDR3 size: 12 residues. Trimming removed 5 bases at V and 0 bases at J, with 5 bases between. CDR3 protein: CASRRVNTEAFF. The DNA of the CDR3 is TGTGCCAGCAGGAGGGTGAACACTGAAGCTTTCTTT.

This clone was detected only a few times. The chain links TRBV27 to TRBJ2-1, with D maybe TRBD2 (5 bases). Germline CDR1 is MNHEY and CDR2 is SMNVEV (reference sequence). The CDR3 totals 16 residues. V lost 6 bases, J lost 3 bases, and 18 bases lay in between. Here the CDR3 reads CASRGGIEGHYNEQFF. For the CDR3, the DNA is TGTGCCAGCAGAGGCGGAATAGAGGGTCACTACAATGAGCAGTTCTTC.

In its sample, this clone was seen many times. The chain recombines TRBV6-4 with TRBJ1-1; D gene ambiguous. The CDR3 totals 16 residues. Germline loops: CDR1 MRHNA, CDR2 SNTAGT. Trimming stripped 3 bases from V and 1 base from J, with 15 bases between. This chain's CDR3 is CASSEVGNLRNTEAFF. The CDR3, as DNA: TGTGCCAGCAGTGAGGTTGGGAATCTTAGGAACACTGAAGCTTTCTTT.

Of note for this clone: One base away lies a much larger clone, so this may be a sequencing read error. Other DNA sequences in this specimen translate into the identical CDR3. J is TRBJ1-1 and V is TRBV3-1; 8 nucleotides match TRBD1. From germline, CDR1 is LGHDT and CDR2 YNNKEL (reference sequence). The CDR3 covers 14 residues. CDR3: CASSPDREDTEAFF. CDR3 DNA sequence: TGTGCCAGCAGCCCGGACAGGGAGGACACCGAAGCTTTCTTT.

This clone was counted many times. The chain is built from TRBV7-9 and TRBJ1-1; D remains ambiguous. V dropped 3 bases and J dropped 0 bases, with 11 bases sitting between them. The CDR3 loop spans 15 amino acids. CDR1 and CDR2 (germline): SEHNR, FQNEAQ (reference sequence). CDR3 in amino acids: CASSLVFGMNTEAFF. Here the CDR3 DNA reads TGTGCCAGCAGCTTGGTCTTCGGAATGAACACTGAAGCTTTCTTT.

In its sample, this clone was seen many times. Written as DNA, the CDR3 is TGTGCCACCAGCAGAGATGTCGTGAACAGCCTCTCTGGAAACACCATATATTTT. Translation gives CATSRDVVNSLSGNTIYF. The chain uses TRBV15 and TRBJ1-3; unclear D gene. The CDR3 runs 18 residues. V shed 0 bases and J shed 0 bases, with 15 bases lying between them. From germline, CDR1 is LNHNV and CDR2 YYDKDF (reference sequence).

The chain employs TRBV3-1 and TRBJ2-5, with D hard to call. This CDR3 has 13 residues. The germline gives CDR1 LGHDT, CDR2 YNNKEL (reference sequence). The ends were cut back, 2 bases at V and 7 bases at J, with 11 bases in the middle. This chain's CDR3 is CASSQTASRTQYF. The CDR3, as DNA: TGTGCCAGCAGCCAAACAGCCTCCAGGACCCAGTACTTC.

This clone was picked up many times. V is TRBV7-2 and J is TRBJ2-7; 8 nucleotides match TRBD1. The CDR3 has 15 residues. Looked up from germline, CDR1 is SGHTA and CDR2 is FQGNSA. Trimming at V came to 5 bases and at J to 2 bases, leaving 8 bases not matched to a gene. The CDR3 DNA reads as TGTGCCAGCAGCGGAGCCGGGACAGGCACCTACGAGCAGTACTTC. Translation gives CASSGAGTGTYEQYF.

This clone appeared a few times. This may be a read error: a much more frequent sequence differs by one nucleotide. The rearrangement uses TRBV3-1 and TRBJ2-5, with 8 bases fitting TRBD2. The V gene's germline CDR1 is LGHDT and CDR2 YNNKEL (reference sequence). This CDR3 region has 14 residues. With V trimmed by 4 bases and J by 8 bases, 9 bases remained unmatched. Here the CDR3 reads CASSPRTSRDTQYF. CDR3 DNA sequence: TGTGCCAGCAGCCCCCGGACTAGCAGGGATACCCAGTACTTC.

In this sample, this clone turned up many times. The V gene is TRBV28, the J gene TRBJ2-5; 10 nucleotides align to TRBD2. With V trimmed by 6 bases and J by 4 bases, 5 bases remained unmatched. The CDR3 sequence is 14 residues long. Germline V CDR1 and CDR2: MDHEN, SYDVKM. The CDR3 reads CASSLAGVGETQYF. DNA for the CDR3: TGTGCCAGCAGCCTAGCGGGAGTAGGAGAGACCCAGTACTTC.

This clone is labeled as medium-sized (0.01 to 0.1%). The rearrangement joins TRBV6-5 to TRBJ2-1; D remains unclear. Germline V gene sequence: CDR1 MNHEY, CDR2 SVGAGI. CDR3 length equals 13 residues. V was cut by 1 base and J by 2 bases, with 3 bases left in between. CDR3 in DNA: TGTGCCAGCAGTTACTTACCCTACAATGAGCAGTTCTTC. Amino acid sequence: CASSYLPYNEQFF.

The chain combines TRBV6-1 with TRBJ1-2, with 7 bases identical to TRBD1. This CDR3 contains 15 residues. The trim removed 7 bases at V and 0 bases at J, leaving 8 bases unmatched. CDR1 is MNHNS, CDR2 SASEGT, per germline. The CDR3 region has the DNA TGTGCCAGCACCACAGGGGCCCTAGCTAACTATGGCTACACCTTC. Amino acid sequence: CASTTGALANYGYTF.

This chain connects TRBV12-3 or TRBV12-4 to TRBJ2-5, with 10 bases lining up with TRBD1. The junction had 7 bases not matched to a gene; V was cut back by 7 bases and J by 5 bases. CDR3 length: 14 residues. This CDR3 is CASIDRGREETQYF. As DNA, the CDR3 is TGTGCCAGCATCGACAGGGGGCGCGAGGAGACCCAGTACTTC.

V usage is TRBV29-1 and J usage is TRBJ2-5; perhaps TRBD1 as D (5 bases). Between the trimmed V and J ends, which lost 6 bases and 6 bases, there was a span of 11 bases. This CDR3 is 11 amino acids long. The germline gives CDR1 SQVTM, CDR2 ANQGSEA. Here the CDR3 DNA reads TGCAGCGTCACTGGGGCCAAGACCCAGTACTTC. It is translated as CSVTGAKTQYF.

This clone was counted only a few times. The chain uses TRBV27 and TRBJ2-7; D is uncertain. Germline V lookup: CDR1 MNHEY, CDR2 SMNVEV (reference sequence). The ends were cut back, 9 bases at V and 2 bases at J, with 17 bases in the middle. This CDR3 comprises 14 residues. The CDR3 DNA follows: TGTGCCAGTAGTACTATCGGCCCTCCCTACGAGCAGTACTTC. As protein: CASSTIGPPYEQYF.

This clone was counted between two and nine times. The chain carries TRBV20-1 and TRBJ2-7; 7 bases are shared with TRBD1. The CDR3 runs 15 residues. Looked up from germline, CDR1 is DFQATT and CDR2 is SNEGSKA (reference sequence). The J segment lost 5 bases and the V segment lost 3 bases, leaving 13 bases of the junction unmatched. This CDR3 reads CSARILYRGRHEQYF. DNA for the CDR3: TGCAGTGCTAGGATCCTGTACAGGGGAAGACACGAGCAGTACTTC.

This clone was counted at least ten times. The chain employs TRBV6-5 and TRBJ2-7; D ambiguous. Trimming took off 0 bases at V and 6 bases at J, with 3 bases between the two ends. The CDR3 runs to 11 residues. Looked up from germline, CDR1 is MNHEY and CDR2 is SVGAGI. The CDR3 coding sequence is TGTGCCAGCAGTTACTCTGGCGAGCAGTACTTC. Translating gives CASSYSGEQYF.

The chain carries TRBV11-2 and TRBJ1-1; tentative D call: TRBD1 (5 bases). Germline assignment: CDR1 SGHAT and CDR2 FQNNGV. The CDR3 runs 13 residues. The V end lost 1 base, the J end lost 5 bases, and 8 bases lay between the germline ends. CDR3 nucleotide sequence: TGTGCCAGCAGCTTAGTGGGGGGGACTGAAGCTTTCTTT. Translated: CASSLVGGTEAFF.

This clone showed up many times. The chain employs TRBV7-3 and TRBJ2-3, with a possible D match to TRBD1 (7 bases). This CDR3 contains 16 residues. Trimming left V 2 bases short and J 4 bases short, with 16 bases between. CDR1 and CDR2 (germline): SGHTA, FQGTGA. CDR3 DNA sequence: TGTGCCAGCAGCTTATCAGGAGGGGGCGTCGCAGATACGCAGTATTTT. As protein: CASSLSGGGVADTQYF.

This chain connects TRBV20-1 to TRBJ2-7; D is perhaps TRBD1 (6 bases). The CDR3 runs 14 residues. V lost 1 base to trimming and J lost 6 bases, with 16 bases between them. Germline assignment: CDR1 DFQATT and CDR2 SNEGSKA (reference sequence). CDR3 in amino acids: CSARGEREGGEQYF. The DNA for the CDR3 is TGCAGTGCTAGAGGAGAGAGGGAAGGGGGCGAGCAGTACTTC.

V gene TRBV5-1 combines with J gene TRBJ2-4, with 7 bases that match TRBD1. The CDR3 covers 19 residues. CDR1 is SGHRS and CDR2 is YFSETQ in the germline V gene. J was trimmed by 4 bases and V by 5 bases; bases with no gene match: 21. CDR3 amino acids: CASRIRPETGSFGKNIQYF. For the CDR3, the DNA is TGCGCCAGCAGGATCCGCCCCGAGACAGGGTCTTTTGGGAAAAACATTCAGTACTTC. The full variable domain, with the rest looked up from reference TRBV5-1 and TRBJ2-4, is KAGVTQTPRYLIKTRGQQVTLSCSPISGHRSVSWYQQTPGQGLQFLFEYFSETQRNKGNFPGRFSGRQFSNSRSEMNVSTLELGDSALYLCASRIRPETGSFGKNIQYFGAGTRLSVL.